The entry below describes one T cell receptor beta chain. The antigen remains unidentified. This record belongs to a study of identical twins. Trimming cost V 3 bases and J 4 bases, with 8 bases left between them. The CDR3 sequence is 12 residues long. Germline V CDR1 and CDR2: SGDLS, YYNGEE. TCRdb processed the 5' RACE reads anew with MiXCR; each CDR3 protein has one entry. The data show around 470,000 distinct CDR3 sequences, over 12% seen once. Points from the study as a whole: Out-of-frame TCR alpha sharing observed in monozygotic twins exceeded model estimates.

These data were also filed under a second study, of yellow fever vaccine responses in identical twins.

Material for sequencing was CD4+ T cells sorted from blood. The J gene is TRBJ2-7, the V gene TRBV9; D call uncertain. This clonotype was sampled from a woman aged 18-30 years in good health. The CDR3 DNA reads as TGTGCCAGCAGCGGTTATGGGTACGAGCAGTACTTC. Translated: CASSGYGYEQYF. Filled out from reference TRBV9 and TRBJ2-7, the complete variable domain reads DSGVTQTPKHLITATGQRVTLRCSPRSGDLSVYWYQQSLDQGLQFLIQYYNGEERAKGNILERFSAQQFPDLHSELNLSSLELGDSALYFCASSGYGYEQYFGPGTRLTVT.